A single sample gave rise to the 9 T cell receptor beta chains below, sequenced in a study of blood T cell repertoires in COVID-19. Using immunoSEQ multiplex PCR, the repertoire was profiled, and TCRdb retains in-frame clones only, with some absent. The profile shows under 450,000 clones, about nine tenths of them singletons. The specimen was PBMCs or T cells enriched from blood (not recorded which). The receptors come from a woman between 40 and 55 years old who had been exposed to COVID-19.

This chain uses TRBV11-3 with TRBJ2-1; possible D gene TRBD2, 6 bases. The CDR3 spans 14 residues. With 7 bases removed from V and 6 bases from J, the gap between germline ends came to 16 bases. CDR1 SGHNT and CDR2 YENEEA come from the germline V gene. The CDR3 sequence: CASTTTGERNEQFF. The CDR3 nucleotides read TGTGCCAGCACCACGACGGGGGAGCGCAATGAGCAGTTCTTC.

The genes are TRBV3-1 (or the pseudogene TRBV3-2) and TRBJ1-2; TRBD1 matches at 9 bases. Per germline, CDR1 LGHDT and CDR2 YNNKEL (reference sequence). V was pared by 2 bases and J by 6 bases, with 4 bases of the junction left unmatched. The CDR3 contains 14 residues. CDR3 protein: CASSQSGQGDGYTF. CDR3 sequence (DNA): TGTGCCAGCAGCCAATCGGGACAGGGCGATGGCTACACCTTC.

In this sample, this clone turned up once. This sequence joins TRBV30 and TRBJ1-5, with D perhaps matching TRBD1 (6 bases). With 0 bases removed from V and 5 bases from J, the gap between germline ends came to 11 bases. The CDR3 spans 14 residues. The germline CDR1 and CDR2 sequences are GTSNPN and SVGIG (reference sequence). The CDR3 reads CAWSVRTGYQPQHF. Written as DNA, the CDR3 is TGTGCCTGGAGTGTAAGAACAGGGTATCAGCCCCAGCATTTT. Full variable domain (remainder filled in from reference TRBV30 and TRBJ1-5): SQTIHQWPATLVQPVGSPLSLECTVEGTSNPNLYWYRQAAGRGLQLLFYSVGIGQISSEVPQNLSASRPQDRQFILSSKKLLLSDSGFYLCAWSVRTGYQPQHFGDGTRLSIL.

The CDR3 nucleotides read TGCGCCAGCAGCTTGGGAGCGGGCACTGGAAACTATGGCTACACCTTC. This gives the protein CASSLGAGTGNYGYTF. V gene TRBV5-1 combines with J gene TRBJ1-2; no clear D. The CDR3 extends over 16 amino acids. Trimming took off 0 bases at V and 2 bases at J, with 14 bases between the two ends. The germline V gene has CDR1 SGHRS and CDR2 YFSETQ.

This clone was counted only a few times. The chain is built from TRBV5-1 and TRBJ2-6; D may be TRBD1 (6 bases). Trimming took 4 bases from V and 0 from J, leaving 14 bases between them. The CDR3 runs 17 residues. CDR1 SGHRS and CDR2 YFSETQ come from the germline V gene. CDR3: CASSEGHESSGANVLTF. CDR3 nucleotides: TGCGCCAGCAGCGAGGGACATGAGAGCTCTGGGGCCAACGTCCTGACTTTC.

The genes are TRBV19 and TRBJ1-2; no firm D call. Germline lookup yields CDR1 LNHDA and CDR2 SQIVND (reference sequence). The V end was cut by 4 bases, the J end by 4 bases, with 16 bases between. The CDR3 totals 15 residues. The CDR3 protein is CASSTQGRGGYGYTF. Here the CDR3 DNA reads TGTGCCAGTAGTACTCAAGGCCGCGGTGGCTATGGCTACACCTTC. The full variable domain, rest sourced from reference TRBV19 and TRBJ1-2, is DGGITQSPKYLFRKEGQNVTLSCEQNLNHDAMYWYRQDPGQGLRLIYYSQIVNDFQKGDIAEGYSVSREKKESFPLTVTSAQKNPTAFYLCASSTQGRGGYGYTFGSGTRLTVV.

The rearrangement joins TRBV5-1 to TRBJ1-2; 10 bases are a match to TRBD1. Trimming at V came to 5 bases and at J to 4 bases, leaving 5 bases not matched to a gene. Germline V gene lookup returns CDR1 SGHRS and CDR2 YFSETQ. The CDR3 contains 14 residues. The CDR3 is CASRGTGVLYGYTF. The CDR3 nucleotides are TGCGCCAGCAGGGGGACAGGGGTACTCTATGGCTACACCTTC.

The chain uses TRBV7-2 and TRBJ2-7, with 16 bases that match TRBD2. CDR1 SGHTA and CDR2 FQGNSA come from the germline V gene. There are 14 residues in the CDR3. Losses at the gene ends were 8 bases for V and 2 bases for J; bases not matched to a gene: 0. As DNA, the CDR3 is TGTGCCAGCGGGACTAGCGGGGGGGCCTACGAGCAGTACTTC. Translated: CASGTSGGAYEQYF.

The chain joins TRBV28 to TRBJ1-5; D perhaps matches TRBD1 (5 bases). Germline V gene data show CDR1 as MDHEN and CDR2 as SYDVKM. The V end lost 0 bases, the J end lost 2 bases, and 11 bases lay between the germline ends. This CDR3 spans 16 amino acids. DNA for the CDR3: TGTGCCAGCAGTTTATGGGGGGGGTCGGGCAATCAGCCCCAGCATTTT. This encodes CASSLWGGSGNQPQHF.